This is a list of T cell receptor beta chains from one sample in a study of shared T cell receptors in the human thymus. Clones were read by immunoSEQ multiplex PCR, and TCRdb kept only the in-frame ones, dropping some. The repertoire holds some 660,000 clones, with around 87% as singletons. The same specimen was also included in a second study, on human thymus T cells.

The sample comprised thymocytes. Receptors originate from a boy in the first two years of life with a congenital heart defect. The CDR3 runs from the conserved cysteine through the conserved F or W. A D gene is named only where the DNA matches it firmly. Some rows have no size entry. The others give once, few or many, or a class for an expanded clone.

>TRBJ1-2|TRBV4-1|NA|TRBD1
CASSQDQDRGRVYGYTF
TGCGCCAGCAGCCAAGATCAAGACAGGGGGCGCGTCTATGGCTACACCTTC
>TRBJ2-7|TRBV19|NA|NA
CASISLTGSFYEQYF
TGTGCCAGTATTTCACTGACAGGTTCTTTCTACGAGCAGTACTTC
>TRBJ1-1|TRBV28|NA|NA
CASSILQGFTEAFF
TGTGCCAGCAGCATATTACAGGGATTCACTGAAGCTTTCTTT
>TRBJ2-5|TRBV28|NA|TRBD2
CASRLAERQETQYF
TGTGCCAGCAGGCTAGCGGAACGCCAAGAGACCCAGTACTTC
>TRBJ2-5|TRBV28|NA|NA
CASRGHIIQETQYF
TGTGCCAGCCGGGGACACATTATCCAAGAGACCCAGTACTTC
>TRBJ2-7|TRBV27|NA|TRBD2
CASSRGTSGSYEQYF
TGTGCCAGCAGCCGAGGGACTAGCGGGAGTTACGAGCAGTACTTC
>TRBJ2-1|TRBV1|NA|NA
CTSSNRGSYNEQFF
TGCACCAGCAGTAACAGGGGATCTTACAATGAGCAGTTCTTC
>TRBJ1-3|TRBV9|NA|NA
CASSALQGGGSGNTIYF
TGTGCCAGCAGCGCCTTACAGGGAGGGGGCTCTGGAAACACCATATATTTT
>TRBJ2-7|TRBV7-6|NA|TRBD1
CASSPNNNRGSDEQYF
TGTGCCAGCAGCCCCAATAATAACAGGGGGAGCGACGAGCAGTACTTC
>TRBJ1-1|TRBV11-1|NA|TRBD1
CASSFRQGTEAFF
TGTGCCAGCAGCTTTCGACAGGGCACTGAAGCTTTCTTT
>TRBJ1-1|TRBV2|NA|TRBD1
CASSGGKNTEAFF
TGTGCCAGTTCAGGGGGTAAGAACACTGAAGCTTTCTTT
>TRBJ2-7|TRBV7-9|NA|NA
CASGLRPYEQYF
TGTGCCAGCGGGCTACGGCCCTACGAGCAGTACTTC
>TRBJ1-5|TRBV5-8|NA|NA
CASTTLSGPQHF
TGTGCCAGCACCACTTTAAGTGGGCCCCAGCATTTT
>TRBJ2-7|TRBV29-1|NA|TRBD2
CSVEEPGTSGSPSSYEQYF
TGCAGCGTTGAAGAGCCCGGGACTAGCGGGAGTCCTTCCTCCTACGAGCAGTACTTC
>TRBJ2-2|TRBV5-6|NA|TRBD2
CASSLGERGGTGELFF
TGTGCCAGCAGCTTGGGCGAGCGGGGGGGCACCGGGGAGCTGTTTTTT
>TRBJ1-1|TRBV7-2|NA|NA
CASSKPRVGGRGTEAFF
TGTGCCAGCAGCAAACCGAGGGTGGGGGGGCGTGGAACTGAAGCTTTCTTT
>TRBJ1-1|TRBV6-1|NA|NA
CAALDSAPEAFF
TGTGCCGCCCTAGACAGTGCCCCTGAAGCTTTCTTT
>TRBJ2-1|TRBV6-5|NA|TRBD2
CASSWKGLAGVNEQFF
TGTGCCAGCAGTTGGAAAGGACTAGCGGGAGTCAATGAGCAGTTCTTC
>TRBJ1-2|TRBV27|NA|TRBD1
CASSQLRTGEKVYGYTF
TGTGCCAGCAGTCAACTAAGGACAGGGGAAAAGGTCTATGGCTACACCTTC
>TRBJ2-3|TRBV29-1|NA|TRBD2
CSVQTSGGFNTDTQYF
TGCAGCGTCCAGACTAGCGGGGGTTTCAACACAGATACGCAGTATTTT
>TRBJ2-1|TRBV5-6|NA|NA
CASLGRNEQFF
TGTGCCAGCTTGGGGAGAAATGAGCAGTTCTTC
>TRBJ2-3|TRBV9|few|TRBD2
CASSVARSGGTDTQYF
TGTGCCAGCAGCGTAGCTAGGAGCGGGGGCACAGATACGCAGTATTTT
>TRBJ2-1|TRBV11-3|NA|NA
CASSLGGSSFNEQFF
TGTGCCAGCAGCTTAGGGGGCTCTTCTTTCAATGAGCAGTTCTTC
>TRBJ2-7|TRBV28|NA|TRBD1
CASSLPDDPTGTASYEQYF
TGTGCCAGCAGTTTACCCGACGACCCCACCGGGACAGCCTCCTACGAGCAGTACTTC
>TRBJ2-7|TRBV15|NA|NA
CATRGSLEKYEQYF
TGTGCCACCAGAGGGTCACTAGAAAAATACGAGCAGTACTTC
>TRBJ1-4|TRBV4-1|few|NA
CASSQDGQRKEPGKLFF
TGCGCCAGCAGCCAAGACGGACAGCGAAAGGAACCCGGAAAACTGTTTTTT
>TRBJ2-2|TRBV7-9|NA|TRBD1
CASSFRQGNTGELFF
TGTGCCAGCAGCTTCCGACAGGGAAACACCGGGGAGCTGTTTTTT
>TRBJ2-3|TRBV4-1|NA|TRBD2
CASSRPPAQRESDTQYF
TGCGCCAGCAGCCGCCCTCCAGCCCAGCGGGAGTCAGATACGCAGTATTTT
>TRBJ1-1|TRBV9|NA|NA
CASSLTANTEAFF
TGTGCCAGCAGCCTCACAGCGAACACTGAAGCTTTCTTT
>TRBJ1-1|TRBV4-3|NA|TRBD1
CASSQDRGGTGDSPEAFF
TGCGCCAGCAGCCAAGATCGAGGGGGGACAGGGGATTCCCCTGAAGCTTTCTTT
>TRBJ2-1|TRBV28|NA|TRBD2
CASRGLAGRSSYNEQFF
TGTGCCAGCAGGGGACTAGCGGGGAGGAGCTCCTACAATGAGCAGTTCTTC
>TRBJ1-2|TRBV29-1|NA|TRBD1
CSVESSTGTGYGYTF
TGCAGCGTTGAATCCTCGACCGGGACAGGGTATGGCTACACCTTC
>TRBJ2-2|TRBV5-1|NA|TRBD2
CASSFSGGTGELFF
TGCGCCAGCAGCTTTAGCGGGGGCACCGGGGAGCTGTTTTTT
>TRBJ2-1|TRBV4-3|NA|TRBD2
CASSQETLAGGLEEQFF
TGCGCCAGCAGCCAAGAGACCCTAGCGGGGGGGCTGGAAGAGCAGTTCTTC
>TRBJ2-7|TRBV18|NA|TRBD2
CASSPHASGKVYEQYF
TGTGCCAGCTCCCCTCACGCTAGCGGGAAAGTCTACGAGCAGTACTTC
>TRBJ2-4|TRBV27|NA|TRBD2
CASSLSGSGGALAKNIQYF
TGTGCCAGCAGTTTATCGGGAAGCGGGGGGGCGCTAGCCAAAAACATTCAGTACTTC
>TRBJ2-3|TRBV6-1|NA|NA
CASGEEKSTDTQYF
TGTGCCAGCGGGGAGGAAAAGAGCACAGATACGCAGTATTTT
>TRBJ2-7|TRBV6-5|NA|NA
CASSFQGSEQYF
TGTGCCAGCAGTTTCCAAGGGAGCGAGCAGTACTTC
>TRBJ1-2|TRBV27|NA|NA
CASSPFRGDGYTF
TGTGCCAGCAGCCCTTTTCGCGGGGATGGCTACACCTTC
>TRBJ2-4|TRBV30|NA|NA
CAWTPWGQRENIQYF
TGTGCCTGGACCCCTTGGGGACAACGCGAAAACATTCAGTACTTC
>TRBJ2-1|TRBV4-3|NA|NA
CASSQQPTERSGNEQFF
TGCGCCAGCAGCCAACAACCGACAGAACGATCGGGCAATGAGCAGTTCTTC
>TRBJ1-1|TRBV6-1|NA|NA
CASSSWGAEAFF
TGTGCCAGCAGCTCTTGGGGCGCTGAAGCTTTCTTT
>TRBJ2-3|TRBV28|NA|TRBD1
CAIQGAGDTQYF
TGTGCCATCCAGGGGGCTGGAGATACGCAGTATTTT
>TRBJ2-1|TRBV4-3|NA|TRBD1
CASSQTTGREQFF
TGCGCCAGCAGCCAGACGACAGGGCGGGAGCAGTTCTTC
>TRBJ2-1|TRBV27|NA|TRBD2
CASRPGLAVLGVQFF
TGTGCCAGCAGACCGGGACTAGCGGTCCTTGGGGTGCAGTTCTTC
>TRBJ1-1|TRBV4-1|NA|NA
CASSPQDTDNTEAFF
TGCGCCAGCAGCCCCCAGGACACAGATAACACTGAAGCTTTCTTT
>TRBJ2-3|TRBV9|NA|TRBD2
CASSSRLAGGGTDTQYF
TGTGCCAGCAGCTCGAGACTAGCGGGGGGAGGCACAGATACGCAGTATTTT
>TRBJ2-2|TRBV15|NA|TRBD2
CATSRASGSTGELFF
TGTGCCACCAGCAGAGCTAGCGGGAGTACCGGGGAGCTGTTTTTT
>TRBJ2-3|TRBV28|NA|NA
CASSHRGGADTQYF
TGTGCCAGCAGCCATCGAGGAGGGGCAGATACGCAGTATTTT
>TRBJ2-5|TRBV6-5|NA|TRBD1
CASGNYWDRGNEGQYF
TGTGCCAGCGGTAACTACTGGGACAGGGGGAACGAGGGGCAGTACTTC
>TRBJ1-1|TRBV28|few|NA
CASSLPPGLTTEAFF
TGTGCCAGCAGTCTTCCCCCGGGGTTAACCACTGAAGCTTTCTTT
>TRBJ1-5|TRBV28|NA|TRBD1
CASRARGQGGYSNQPQHF
TGTGCCAGCAGGGCCCGCGGACAGGGCGGGTATAGCAATCAGCCCCAGCATTTT
>TRBJ1-2|TRBV5-8|NA|NA
CASSLFRGEGYTF
TGTGCCAGCAGCTTGTTCAGGGGCGAAGGCTACACCTTC